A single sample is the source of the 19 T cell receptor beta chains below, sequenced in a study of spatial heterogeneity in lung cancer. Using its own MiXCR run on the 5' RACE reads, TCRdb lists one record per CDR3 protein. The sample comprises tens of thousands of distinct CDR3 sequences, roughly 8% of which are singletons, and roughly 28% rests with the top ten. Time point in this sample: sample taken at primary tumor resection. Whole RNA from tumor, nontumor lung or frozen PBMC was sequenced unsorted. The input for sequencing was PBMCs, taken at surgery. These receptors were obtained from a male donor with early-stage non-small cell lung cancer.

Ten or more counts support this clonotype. The CDR3 loop reads CASSVGTGGTEQYF. The CDR3 coding sequence is TGCGCCAGCAGTGTTGGGACAGGGGGCACCGAGCAGTACTTC. The rearrangement uses TRBV5-1 and TRBJ2-7; 12 bases align to TRBD1. The J segment lost 6 bases and the V segment lost 5 bases, leaving 6 bases of the junction unmatched. The germline V gene has CDR1 SGHRS and CDR2 YFSETQ. The CDR3 is 14 residues long.

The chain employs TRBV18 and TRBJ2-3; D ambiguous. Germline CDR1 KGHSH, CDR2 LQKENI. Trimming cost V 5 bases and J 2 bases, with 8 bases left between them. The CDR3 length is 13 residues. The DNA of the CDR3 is TGTGCCAGCTCAACGGGCCTCACAGATACGCAGTATTTT. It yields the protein CASSTGLTDTQYF.

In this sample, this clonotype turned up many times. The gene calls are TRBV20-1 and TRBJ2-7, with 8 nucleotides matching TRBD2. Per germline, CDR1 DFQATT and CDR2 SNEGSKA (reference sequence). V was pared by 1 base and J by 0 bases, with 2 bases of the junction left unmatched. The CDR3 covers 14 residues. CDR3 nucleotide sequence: TGCAGTGCTAGAGTTAGCGGGGCCTCCTACGAGCAGTACTTC. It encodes CSARVSGASYEQYF.

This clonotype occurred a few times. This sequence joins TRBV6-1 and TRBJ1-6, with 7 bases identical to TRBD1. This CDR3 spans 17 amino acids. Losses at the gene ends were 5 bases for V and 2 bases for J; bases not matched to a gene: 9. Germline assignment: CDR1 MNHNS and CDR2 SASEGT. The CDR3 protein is CASSPQQGPAYNSPLHF. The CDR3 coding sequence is TGTGCCAGCAGTCCTCAACAGGGGCCCGCCTATAATTCACCCCTCCACTTT.

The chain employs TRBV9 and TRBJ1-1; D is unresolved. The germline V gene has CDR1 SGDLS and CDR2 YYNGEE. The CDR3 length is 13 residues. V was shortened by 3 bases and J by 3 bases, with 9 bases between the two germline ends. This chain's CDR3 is CASSGHIDTEAFF. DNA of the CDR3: TGTGCCAGCAGCGGCCATATCGACACTGAAGCTTTCTTT.

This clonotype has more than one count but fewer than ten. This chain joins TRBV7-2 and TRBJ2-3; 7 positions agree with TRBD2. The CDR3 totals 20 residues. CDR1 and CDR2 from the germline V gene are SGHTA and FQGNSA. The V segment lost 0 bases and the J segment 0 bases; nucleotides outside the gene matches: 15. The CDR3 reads CASSLATGTTGYASTDTQYF. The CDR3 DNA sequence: TGTGCCAGCAGCTTAGCTACCGGGACTACGGGGTACGCTAGCACAGATACGCAGTATTTT.

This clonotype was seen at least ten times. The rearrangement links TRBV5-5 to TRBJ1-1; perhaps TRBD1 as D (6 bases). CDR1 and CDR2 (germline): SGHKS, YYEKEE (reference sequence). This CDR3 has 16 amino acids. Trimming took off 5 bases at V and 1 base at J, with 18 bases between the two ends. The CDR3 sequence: CASRRWGATKNTEAFF. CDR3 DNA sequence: TGTGCCAGCAGACGATGGGGGGCCACGAAGAACACTGAAGCTTTCTTT.

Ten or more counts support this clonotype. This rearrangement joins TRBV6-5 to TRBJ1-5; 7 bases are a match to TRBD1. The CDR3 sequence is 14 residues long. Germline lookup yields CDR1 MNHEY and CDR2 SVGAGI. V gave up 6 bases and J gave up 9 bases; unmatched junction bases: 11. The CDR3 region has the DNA TGTGCCAGCAGCTCTACAGGGGACGCAGGGCCCCAGCATTTT. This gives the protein CASSSTGDAGPQHF.

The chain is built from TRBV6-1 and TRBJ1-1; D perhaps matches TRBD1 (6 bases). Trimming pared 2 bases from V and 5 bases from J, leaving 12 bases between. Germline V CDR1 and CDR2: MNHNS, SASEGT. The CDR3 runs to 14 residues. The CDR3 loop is CASSEIGGRTEAFF. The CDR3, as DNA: TGTGCCAGCAGTGAAATTGGGGGGCGGACTGAAGCTTTCTTT.

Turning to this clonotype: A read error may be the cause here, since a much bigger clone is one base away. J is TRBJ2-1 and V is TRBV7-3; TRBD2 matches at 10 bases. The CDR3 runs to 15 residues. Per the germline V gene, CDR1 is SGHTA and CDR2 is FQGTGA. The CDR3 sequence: CASSPLAGDYDEQFF. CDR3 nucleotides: TGTGCCAGCAGCCCCCTAGCGGGAGACTACGATGAGCAGTTCTTC.

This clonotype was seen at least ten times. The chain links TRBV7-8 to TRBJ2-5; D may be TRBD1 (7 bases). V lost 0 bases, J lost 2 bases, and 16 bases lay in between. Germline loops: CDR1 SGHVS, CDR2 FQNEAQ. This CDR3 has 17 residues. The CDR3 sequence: CASSLAGRRGQQETQYF. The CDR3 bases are TGTGCCAGCAGCTTAGCGGGGCGGAGGGGGCAACAAGAGACCCAGTACTTC. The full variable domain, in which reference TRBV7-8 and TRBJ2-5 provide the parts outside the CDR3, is GAGVSQSPRYKVAKRGQDVALRCDPISGHVSLFWYQQALGQGPEFLTYFQNEAQLDKSGLPSDRFFAERPEGSVSTLKIQRTQQEDSAVYLCASSLAGRRGQQETQYFGPGTRLLVL.

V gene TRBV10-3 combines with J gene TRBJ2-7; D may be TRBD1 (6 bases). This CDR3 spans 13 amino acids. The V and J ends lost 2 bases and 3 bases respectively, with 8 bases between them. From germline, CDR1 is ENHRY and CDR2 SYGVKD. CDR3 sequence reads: CAISEGDNYEQYV. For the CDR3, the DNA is TGTGCCATCAGTGAGGGGGACAACTACGAGCAGTACGTC.

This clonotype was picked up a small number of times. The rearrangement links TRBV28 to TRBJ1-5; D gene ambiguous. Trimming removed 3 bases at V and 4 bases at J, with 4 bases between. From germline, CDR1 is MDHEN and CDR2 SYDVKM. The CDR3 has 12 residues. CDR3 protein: CASSLVNQPQHF. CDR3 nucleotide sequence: TGTGCCAGCAGTTTGGTGAATCAGCCCCAGCATTTT.

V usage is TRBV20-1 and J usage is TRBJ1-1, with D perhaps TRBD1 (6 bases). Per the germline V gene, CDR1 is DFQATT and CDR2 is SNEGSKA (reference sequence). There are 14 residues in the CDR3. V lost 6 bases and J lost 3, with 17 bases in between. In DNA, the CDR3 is TGCAGTGCCAGGCCATCAGGGGCCGACACTGAAGCTTTCTTT. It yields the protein CSARPSGADTEAFF.

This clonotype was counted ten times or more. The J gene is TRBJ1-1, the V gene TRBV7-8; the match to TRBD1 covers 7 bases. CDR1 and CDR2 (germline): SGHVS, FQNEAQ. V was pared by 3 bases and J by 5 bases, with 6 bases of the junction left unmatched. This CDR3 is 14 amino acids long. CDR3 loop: CASSFVGRGTEAFF. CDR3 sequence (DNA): TGTGCCAGCAGCTTCGTGGGCAGGGGGACTGAAGCTTTCTTT. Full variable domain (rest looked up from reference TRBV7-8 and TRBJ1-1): GAGVSQSPRYKVAKRGQDVALRCDPISGHVSLFWYQQALGQGPEFLTYFQNEAQLDKSGLPSDRFFAERPEGSVSTLKIQRTQQEDSAVYLCASSFVGRGTEAFFGQGTRLTVV.

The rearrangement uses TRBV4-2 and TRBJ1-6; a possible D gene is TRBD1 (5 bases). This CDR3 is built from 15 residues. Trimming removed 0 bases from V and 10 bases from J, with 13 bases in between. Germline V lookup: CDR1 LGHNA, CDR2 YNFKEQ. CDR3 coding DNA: TGTGCCAGCAGCCAAGATTCAGGGCAGAGCTCACCCCTCCACTTT. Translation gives CASSQDSGQSSPLHF.

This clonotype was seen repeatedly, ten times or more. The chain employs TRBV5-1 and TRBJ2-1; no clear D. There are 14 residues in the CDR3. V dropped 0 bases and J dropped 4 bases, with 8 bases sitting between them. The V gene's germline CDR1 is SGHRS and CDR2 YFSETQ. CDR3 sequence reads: CASSLAGQYNEQFF. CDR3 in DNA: TGCGCCAGCAGCTTGGCCGGTCAGTACAATGAGCAGTTCTTC.

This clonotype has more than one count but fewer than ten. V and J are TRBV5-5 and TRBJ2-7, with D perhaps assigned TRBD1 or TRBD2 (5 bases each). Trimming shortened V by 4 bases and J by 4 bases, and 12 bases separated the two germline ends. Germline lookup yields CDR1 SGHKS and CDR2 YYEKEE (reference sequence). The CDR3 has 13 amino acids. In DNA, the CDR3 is TGTGCCAGCAGCCCGGGGCTAGATTACGAGCAGTACGTC. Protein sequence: CASSPGLDYEQYV.

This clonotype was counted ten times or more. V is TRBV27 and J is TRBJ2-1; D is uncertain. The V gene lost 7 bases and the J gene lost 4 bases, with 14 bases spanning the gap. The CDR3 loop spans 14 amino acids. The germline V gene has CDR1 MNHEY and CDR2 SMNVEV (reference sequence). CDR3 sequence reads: CASTPRWSYNEQFF. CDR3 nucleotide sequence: TGTGCCAGCACCCCGCGCTGGTCATACAATGAGCAGTTCTTC.